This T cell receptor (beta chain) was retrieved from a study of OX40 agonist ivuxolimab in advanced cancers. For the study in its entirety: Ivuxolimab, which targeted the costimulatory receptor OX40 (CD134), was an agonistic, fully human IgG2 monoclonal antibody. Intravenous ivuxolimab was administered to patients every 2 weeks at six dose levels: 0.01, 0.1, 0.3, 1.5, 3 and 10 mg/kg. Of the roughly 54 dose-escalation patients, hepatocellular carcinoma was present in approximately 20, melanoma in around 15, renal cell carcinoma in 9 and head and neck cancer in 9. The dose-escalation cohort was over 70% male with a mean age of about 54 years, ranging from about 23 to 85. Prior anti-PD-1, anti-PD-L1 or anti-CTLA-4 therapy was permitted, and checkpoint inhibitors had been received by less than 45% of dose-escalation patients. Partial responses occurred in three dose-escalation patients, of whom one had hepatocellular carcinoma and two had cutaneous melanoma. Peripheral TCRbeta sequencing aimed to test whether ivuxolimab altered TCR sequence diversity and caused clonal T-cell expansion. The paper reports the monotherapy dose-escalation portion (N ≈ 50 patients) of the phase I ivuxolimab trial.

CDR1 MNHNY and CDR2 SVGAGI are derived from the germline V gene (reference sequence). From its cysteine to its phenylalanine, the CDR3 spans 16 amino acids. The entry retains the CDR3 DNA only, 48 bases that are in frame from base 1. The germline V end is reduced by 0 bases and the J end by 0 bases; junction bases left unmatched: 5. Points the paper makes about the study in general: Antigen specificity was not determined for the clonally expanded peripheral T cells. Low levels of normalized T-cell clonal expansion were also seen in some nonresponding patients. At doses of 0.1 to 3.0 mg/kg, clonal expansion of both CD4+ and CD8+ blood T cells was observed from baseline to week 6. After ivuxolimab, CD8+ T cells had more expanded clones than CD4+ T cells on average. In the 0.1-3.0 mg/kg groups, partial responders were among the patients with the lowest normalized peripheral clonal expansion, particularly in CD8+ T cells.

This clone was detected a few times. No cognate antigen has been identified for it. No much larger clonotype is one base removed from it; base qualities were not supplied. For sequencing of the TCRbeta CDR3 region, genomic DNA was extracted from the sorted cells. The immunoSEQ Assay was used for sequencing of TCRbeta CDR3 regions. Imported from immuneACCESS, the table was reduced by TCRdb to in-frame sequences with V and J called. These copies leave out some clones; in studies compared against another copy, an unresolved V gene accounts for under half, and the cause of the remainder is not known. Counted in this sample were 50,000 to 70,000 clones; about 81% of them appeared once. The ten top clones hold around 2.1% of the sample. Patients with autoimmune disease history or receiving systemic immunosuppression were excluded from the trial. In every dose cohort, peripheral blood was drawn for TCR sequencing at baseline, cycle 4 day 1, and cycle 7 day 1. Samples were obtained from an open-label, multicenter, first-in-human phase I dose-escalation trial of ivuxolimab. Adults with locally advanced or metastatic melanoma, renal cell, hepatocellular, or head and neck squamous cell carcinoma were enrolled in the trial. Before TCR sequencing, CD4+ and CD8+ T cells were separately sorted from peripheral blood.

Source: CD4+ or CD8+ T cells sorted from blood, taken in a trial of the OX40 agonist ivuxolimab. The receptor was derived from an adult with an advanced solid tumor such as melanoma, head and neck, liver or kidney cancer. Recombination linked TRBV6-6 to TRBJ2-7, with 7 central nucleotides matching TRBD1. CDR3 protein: CASSYSGRGSSYEQYF. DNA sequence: TGTGCCAGCAGTTACTCGGGCAGGGGGAGCTCCTACGAGCAGTACTTC.